Below, 30 T cell receptor beta chains from the same sample are listed, as sequenced in a study of long-term antiretroviral therapy in people with HIV. Version v3.0 of the immunoSEQ assay ran at survey level. Sequencing was performed with immunoSEQ multiplex PCR; in TCRdb, only in-frame clones are kept and a portion is missing. The profile shows some 29,000 clones, approximately 87% of them singletons. The sequencing used unsorted PBMCs, collected 0.5 years after starting antiretroviral therapy. The receptors shown here come from a woman between 18 and 29 years old with HIV.

This sequence joins TRBV18 and TRBJ1-2; D may be TRBD1 (6 bases). Germline assignment: CDR1 KGHSH and CDR2 LQKENI. Trimming left V 2 bases short and J 3 bases short, with 19 bases between. CDR3 length: 17 amino acids. CDR3 in amino acids: CASSPRFNRAVDYGYTF. DNA for the CDR3: TGTGCCAGCTCACCAAGGTTTAACAGGGCCGTTGACTATGGCTACACCTTC.

The genes are TRBV10-3 and TRBJ2-7; 8 bases are a match to TRBD1. The J segment lost 5 bases and the V segment lost 6 bases, leaving 3 bases of the junction unmatched. There are 12 residues in the CDR3. CDR1 and CDR2 (germline): ENHRY, SYGVKD. The CDR3 is CAISPGGNEQYF. In DNA form, the CDR3 reads TGTGCCATCAGCCCAGGGGGCAACGAGCAGTACTTC.

The rearrangement joins TRBV2 to TRBJ2-1; 7 bases map to TRBD2. V lost 2 bases and J lost 8; bases outside the gene matches: 9. Germline V gene data show CDR1 as SNHLY and CDR2 as FYNNEI. There are 15 residues in the CDR3. This CDR3 reads CASSELSRELDEQFF. The CDR3 DNA sequence: TGTGCCAGCAGTGAACTCTCGCGGGAGTTGGATGAGCAGTTCTTC.

V is TRBV19 and J is TRBJ2-2; 12 nucleotides agree with TRBD1. J gave up 1 base and V 8 bases, and 17 bases lay outside the gene matches. The CDR3 has 20 amino acids. Germline CDR1 and CDR2: LNHDA and SQIVND (reference sequence). CDR3 region: CASLRRDYRDRGRNTGELFF. The CDR3 region has the DNA TGTGCCAGTCTTAGGCGGGACTACCGGGACAGGGGGCGGAACACCGGGGAGCTGTTTTTT. Using reference TRBV19 and TRBJ2-2 for the parts outside the CDR3, the full variable domain is DGGITQSPKYLFRKEGQNVTLSCEQNLNHDAMYWYRQDPGQGLRLIYYSQIVNDFQKGDIAEGYSVSREKKESFPLTVTSAQKNPTAFYLCASLRRDYRDRGRNTGELFFGEGSRLTVL.

With regard to this clone: One end of the junction fails to match germline, which may point to a read error. The genes are TRBV7-2 and TRBJ2-5; 8 nucleotides line up with TRBD1. CDR1 SGHTA and CDR2 FQGNSA come from the germline V gene. The CDR3 contains 14 residues. The CDR3 sequence: CASSYPGQDPALDF. The DNA of the CDR3 is TGTGCCAGCAGCTACCCGGGACAGGACCCCGCCCTGGACTTC.

The V call is TRBV11-3, the J call TRBJ2-2, with a possible D match to TRBD2 (5 bases). The germline V gene encodes CDR1 SGHNT and CDR2 YENEEA. Deletions cut 3 bases from V and 1 base from J, with 9 bases between. This CDR3 spans 15 amino acids. As DNA, the CDR3 is TGTGCCAGCAGCTTCACCGGGATGAACACCGGGGAGCTGTTTTTT. This gives the protein CASSFTGMNTGELFF.

The chain uses TRBV2 and TRBJ2-7; 7 nucleotides line up with TRBD1. Trimming took 7 bases from V and 7 from J; bases not matched to a gene: 7. CDR1 SNHLY and CDR2 FYNNEI come from the germline V gene. This CDR3 spans 12 amino acids. The DNA for the CDR3 is TGTGCCAGCACTGACAGGGTGGGGGAGCAGTACTTC. Its protein product is CASTDRVGEQYF.

This clone was seen a few times. The rearrangement uses TRBV2 and TRBJ2-7; 7 positions agree with TRBD2. The CDR3 sequence is 12 residues long. Germline values: CDR1 SNHLY, CDR2 FYNNEI. Trimming cost V 11 bases and J 5 bases; bases outside gene matches: 9. As DNA, the CDR3 is TGTGCCGGCGGGCGGGAGTTCGACGAGCAGTACTTC. Its protein product is CAGGREFDEQYF. The variable domain in full, completed from reference TRBV2 and TRBJ2-7, reads EPEVTQTPSHQVTQMGQEVILRCVPISNHLYFYWYRQILGQKVEFLVSFYNNEISEKSEIFDDQFSVERPDGSNFTLKIRSTKLEDSAMYFCAGGREFDEQYFGPGTRLTVT.

V gene TRBV7-2 combines with J gene TRBJ2-7; 8 bases align to TRBD2. The ends lost 3 bases at V and 2 bases at J; junction bases unmatched: 3. The CDR3 runs 14 residues. Germline V gene lookup returns CDR1 SGHTA and CDR2 FQGNSA. The CDR3, as DNA: TGTGCCAGCAGCTTTGGTAGCGGGACCTACGAGCAGTACTTC. It codes for CASSFGSGTYEQYF.

The CDR3 region has the DNA TGTGCCAGCAGATACGCGGGGGGAGAAAAACTGTTTTTT. Translation: CASRYAGGEKLFF. This chain uses TRBV27 with TRBJ1-4; a weak D match, TRBD1 (5 bases). The V end was cut by 6 bases, the J end by 8 bases, with 13 bases between. The CDR3 has 13 residues. The germline gives CDR1 MNHEY, CDR2 SMNVEV (reference sequence).

The V and J genes are TRBV19 and TRBJ2-7; D is tentatively TRBD1 or TRBD2 (5 bases each). The CDR3 is 13 residues long. Trimming pared 3 bases from V and 0 bases from J, leaving 6 bases between. Per germline, CDR1 LNHDA and CDR2 SQIVND (reference sequence). Here the CDR3 reads CASSMGDSYEQYF. Written as DNA, the CDR3 is TGTGCCAGTAGTATGGGGGACTCCTACGAGCAGTACTTC.

The table lists this clone with a count of one. V is TRBV28 and J is TRBJ2-5, with D possibly matching TRBD1 (6 bases). V lost 8 bases and J lost 4, with 11 bases in between. The CDR3 is 12 amino acids. In germline, CDR1 is MDHEN, CDR2 SYDVKM. The CDR3 is CASFTGLETQYF. The CDR3 DNA follows: TGTGCCAGCTTTACAGGGCTAGAGACCCAGTACTTC.

The chain combines TRBV7-2 with TRBJ2-1, with D possibly being TRBD1 (5 bases). Trimming stripped 4 bases from V and 0 bases from J, with 10 bases between. The CDR3 is made up of 15 amino acids. Germline assignment: CDR1 SGHTA and CDR2 FQGNSA. The CDR3: CASSSPGNSYNEQFF. The CDR3 DNA sequence: TGTGCCAGCAGCTCCCCAGGGAACTCCTACAATGAGCAGTTCTTC.

The V and J genes are TRBV19 and TRBJ1-6; no clear D. The CDR3 loop spans 12 amino acids. Per the germline V gene, CDR1 is LNHDA and CDR2 is SQIVND (reference sequence). Deletions cut 5 bases from V and 5 bases from J, with 4 bases between. The DNA for the CDR3 is TGTGCCAGTAGTCGCAATAATTCACCCCTCCACTTT. Translated: CASSRNNSPLHF.

This clone turned up a few times. This chain links TRBV27 with TRBJ2-7; D tentatively reads TRBD1 or TRBD2 (5 bases each). The ends were cut back, 1 base at V and 6 bases at J, with 10 bases in the middle. Germline V gives CDR1 MNHEY, CDR2 SMNVEV (reference sequence). The CDR3 is 13 amino acids. The CDR3 loop reads CASSLYGTTEQYF. Here the CDR3 DNA reads TGTGCCAGCAGTTTATACGGGACGACCGAGCAGTACTTC.

The CDR3 protein is CASSFPSSEKLFF. The CDR3 DNA reads TGTGCCAGCAGTTTCCCATCCTCTGAAAAACTGTTTTTT. This chain joins TRBV28 and TRBJ1-4; no clear D. V was trimmed by 3 bases and J by 7 bases, leaving 9 bases between them. The germline V gene encodes CDR1 MDHEN and CDR2 SYDVKM. This CDR3 contains 13 residues.

V usage is TRBV5-4 and J usage is TRBJ1-1; 9 bases fit TRBD1. The germline V gene encodes CDR1 SGHNT and CDR2 YYREEE (reference sequence). This CDR3 comprises 14 residues. V lost 2 bases and J lost 7; bases outside the gene matches: 6. The DNA for the CDR3 is TGTGCCAGCAGCTTACGACAGGGGGGAAATGAAGCTTTCTTT. This translates into CASSLRQGGNEAFF. Variable domain in full (rest from reference TRBV5-4 and TRBJ1-1): ETGVTQSPTHLIKTRGQQVTLRCSSQSGHNTVSWYQQALGQGPQFIFQYYREEENGRGNFPPRFSGLQFPNYSSELNVNALELDDSALYLCASSLRQGGNEAFFGQGTRLTVV.

The V and J genes are TRBV4-1 and TRBJ1-1; the D gene is possibly TRBD1 (5 bases). CDR3 length equals 16 residues. Per germline, CDR1 MGHRA and CDR2 YSYEKL. The V end lost 4 bases, the J end lost 3 bases, and 18 bases lay between the germline ends. The CDR3 reads CASSRHRYRFYTEAFF. CDR3 sequence (DNA): TGCGCCAGCAGCCGCCACCGTTACAGGTTTTACACTGAAGCTTTCTTT.

The chain joins TRBV15 to TRBJ2-7, with unresolved D. Germline loops: CDR1 LNHNV, CDR2 YYDKDF (reference sequence). Trimming cost V 5 bases and J 4 bases, with 18 bases left between them. CDR3 length: 15 residues. The CDR3 here is CATSSLPSAGYEQYF. The CDR3 DNA follows: TGTGCCACCAGCTCACTACCCTCTGCCGGATACGAGCAGTACTTC.

The chain links TRBV2 to TRBJ1-5; the D is unclear. This CDR3 is built from 13 residues. Germline V gives CDR1 SNHLY, CDR2 FYNNEI. The V end was cut by 8 bases, the J end by 5 bases, with 13 bases between. In DNA form, the CDR3 reads TGTGCCAGCCGGACGAGGGAGGATCAGCCCCAGCATTTT. Amino acids: CASRTREDQPQHF. The full variable domain, completed using reference TRBV2 and TRBJ1-5, is EPEVTQTPSHQVTQMGQEVILRCVPISNHLYFYWYRQILGQKVEFLVSFYNNEISEKSEIFDDQFSVERPDGSNFTLKIRSTKLEDSAMYFCASRTREDQPQHFGDGTRLSIL.

This chain connects TRBV6-1 to TRBJ2-7; 7 bases map to TRBD1. This CDR3 has 14 amino acids. With 5 bases clipped from V and 2 bases from J, the junction kept 6 bases outside the gene matches. CDR1 and CDR2 (germline): MNHNS, SASEGT. The CDR3 coding sequence is TGTGCCAGCAGTCCTAAGACAGGGACCTACGAGCAGTACTTC. Its protein is CASSPKTGTYEQYF.

The chain uses TRBV9 and TRBJ1-2; TRBD1 might be the D (6 bases). The CDR3 extends over 15 amino acids. The germline gives CDR1 SGDLS, CDR2 YYNGEE. Trimming left V 0 bases short and J 7 bases short, with 16 bases between. Here the CDR3 reads CASSVASTGLGGYTF. The DNA for the CDR3 is TGTGCCAGCAGCGTAGCGTCGACAGGTCTTGGTGGCTACACCTTC.

The chain carries TRBV10-1 and TRBJ2-3; D gene ambiguous. Germline assignment: CDR1 WNHNN and CDR2 SYGVQD (reference sequence). V lost 3 bases to trimming and J lost 2 bases, with 3 bases between them. There are 12 residues in the CDR3. CDR3 coding DNA: TGCGCCAGCAGTGATTCCACAGATACGCAGTATTTT. This codes for CASSDSTDTQYF.

The V call is TRBV6-1, the J call TRBJ1-5, with D unresolved. Trimming took off 5 bases at V and 5 bases at J, with 10 bases between the two ends. Germline V gene lookup returns CDR1 MNHNS and CDR2 SASEGT. CDR3 length: 13 amino acids. CDR3 sequence (DNA): TGTGCCAGCAGTTATTCCCTCGATCAGCCCCAGCATTTT. Encoded protein: CASSYSLDQPQHF.

The table lists this clone with a count of one. The chain combines TRBV7-2 with TRBJ1-1; no clear D gene. The CDR3 contains 14 residues. Between the trimmed V and J ends, which lost 7 bases and 1 base, there was a span of 13 bases. Germline values: CDR1 SGHTA, CDR2 FQGNSA. The CDR3 DNA is TGTGCCAGCACCTTGGCGGCGGGGAACACTGAAGCTTTCTTT. Amino acid sequence: CASTLAAGNTEAFF.

The gene calls are TRBV7-3 and TRBJ2-7; maybe TRBD1 (6 bases). V was clipped by 5 bases and J by 5 bases, with 13 bases between them. The CDR3 is 13 residues long. Germline assignment: CDR1 SGHTA and CDR2 FQGTGA. The CDR3 DNA sequence: TGTGCCAGCAGCCCGCAGGGGCAGGACGAGCAGTACTTC. It specifies CASSPQGQDEQYF.

A few counts support this clone. The V call is TRBV19, the J call TRBJ1-1; 8 bases are a match to TRBD1. From germline, CDR1 is LNHDA and CDR2 SQIVND (reference sequence). The V segment lost 10 bases and the J segment 7 bases; nucleotides outside the gene matches: 5. The CDR3 is 11 residues long. CDR3 protein: CATSGGFEAFF. The CDR3, as DNA: TGTGCCACCTCAGGGGGCTTTGAAGCTTTCTTT. Full variable domain (remainder filled in from reference TRBV19 and TRBJ1-1): DGGITQSPKYLFRKEGQNVTLSCEQNLNHDAMYWYRQDPGQGLRLIYYSQIVNDFQKGDIAEGYSVSREKKESFPLTVTSAQKNPTAFYLCATSGGFEAFFGQGTRLTVV.

The chain couples TRBV6-5 to TRBJ2-7; 10 nucleotides line up with TRBD2. The J segment lost 3 bases and the V segment lost 6 bases, leaving 5 bases of the junction unmatched. Per the germline V gene, CDR1 is MNHEY and CDR2 is SVGAGI. The CDR3 contains 14 residues. CDR3 residues: CASRRLAGLYEQYF. The CDR3 nucleotides are TGTGCCAGCAGGAGACTAGCGGGTCTCTACGAGCAGTACTTC.

The CDR3: CASSPQGGPSDTQYF. CDR3 DNA sequence: TGTGCCAGCAGCCCCCAGGGGGGCCCTTCAGATACGCAGTATTTT. V gene TRBV7-2 combines with J gene TRBJ2-3, with D tentatively TRBD1 (7 bases). The germline CDR1 and CDR2 sequences are SGHTA and FQGNSA. The CDR3 is 15 residues long. V was cut by 5 bases and J by 4 bases, with 16 bases left in between.

The rearrangement joins TRBV19 to TRBJ1-1; D may be TRBD1 (5 bases). Deletions cut 4 bases from V and 0 bases from J, with 15 bases between. The germline V gene encodes CDR1 LNHDA and CDR2 SQIVND (reference sequence). The length of the CDR3 is 16 residues. The CDR3 loop is CASSSGRRQMNTEAFF. Written as DNA, the CDR3 is TGTGCCAGTAGTAGCGGGCGTAGACAGATGAACACTGAAGCTTTCTTT. Based on the CDR3 plus reference TRBV19 and TRBJ1-1, the full variable domain is DGGITQSPKYLFRKEGQNVTLSCEQNLNHDAMYWYRQDPGQGLRLIYYSQIVNDFQKGDIAEGYSVSREKKESFPLTVTSAQKNPTAFYLCASSSGRRQMNTEAFFGQGTRLTVV.